Below are 4 T cell receptor beta chains sequenced from a single sample in a study of blood T cell repertoires in COVID-19. The method was immunoSEQ multiplex PCR; TCRdb's version includes in-frame clones alone and lacks a portion of them. The sample includes 450,000 or so clones, about 91% of them seen just once. Sequencing was done on a sample of peripheral blood. These receptors were collected from a man aged 18 to 35 with COVID-19, enrolled during active disease.

The chain recombines TRBV2 with TRBJ1-1, with D possibly being TRBD1 (5 bases). Deletions cut 8 bases from V and 7 bases from J, with 11 bases between. This CDR3 contains 11 residues. The germline gives CDR1 SNHLY, CDR2 FYNNEI. The CDR3 DNA sequence: TGTGCCAGCGTTAGACAGCGTGAAGCTTTCTTT. It yields the protein CASVRQREAFF.

The chain has TRBV27 and TRBJ1-1, with D unclear. Germline assignment: CDR1 MNHEY and CDR2 SMNVEV (reference sequence). The CDR3 has 16 amino acids. V was shortened by 7 bases and J by 1 base, with 19 bases between the two germline ends. For the CDR3, the DNA is TGTGCCAGCAAAGACGGAGGTCCCATAAAGAACACTGAAGCTTTCTTT. Amino acids: CASKDGGPIKNTEAFF.

This chain links TRBV21-1 with TRBJ2-5; TRBD1, the table's D call, lacks a check against the DNA. TRBV21-1 corresponds to a pseudogene. CDR3 length: 15 amino acids. In DNA form, the CDR3 reads TGTGCCAGCAGCAAAGAGGGACAGGGCCAAGAGACCCAGTACTTC. It yields the protein CASSKEGQGQETQYF.

J is TRBJ1-3 and V is TRBV18; no definite D call. Germline loops: CDR1 KGHSH, CDR2 LQKENI. The CDR3 consists of 15 residues. Trimming left V 4 bases short and J 0 bases short, with 10 bases between. CDR3 sequence (DNA): TGTGCCAGCTCACAGAGGGCAACCTCTGGAAACACCATATATTTT. As protein: CASSQRATSGNTIYF. Complete variable domain (other parts from reference TRBV18 and TRBJ1-3): NAGVMQNPRHLVRRRGQEARLRCSPMKGHSHVYWYRQLPEEGLKFMVYLQKENIIDESGMPKERFSAEFPKEGPSILRIQQVVRGDSAAYFCASSQRATSGNTIYFGEGSWLTVV.